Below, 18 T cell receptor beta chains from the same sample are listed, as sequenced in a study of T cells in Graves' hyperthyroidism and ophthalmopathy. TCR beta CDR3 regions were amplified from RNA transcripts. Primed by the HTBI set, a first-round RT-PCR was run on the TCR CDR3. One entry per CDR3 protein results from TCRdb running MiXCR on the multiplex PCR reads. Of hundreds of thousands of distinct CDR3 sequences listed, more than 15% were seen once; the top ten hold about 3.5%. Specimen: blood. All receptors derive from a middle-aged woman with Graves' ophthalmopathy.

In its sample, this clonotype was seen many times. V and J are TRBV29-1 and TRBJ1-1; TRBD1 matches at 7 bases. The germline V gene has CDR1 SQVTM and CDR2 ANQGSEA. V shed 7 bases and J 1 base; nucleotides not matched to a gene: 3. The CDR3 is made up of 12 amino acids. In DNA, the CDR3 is TGCAGCGGGGGACAGTCGAACACTGAAGCTTTCTTT. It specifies CSGGQSNTEAFF.

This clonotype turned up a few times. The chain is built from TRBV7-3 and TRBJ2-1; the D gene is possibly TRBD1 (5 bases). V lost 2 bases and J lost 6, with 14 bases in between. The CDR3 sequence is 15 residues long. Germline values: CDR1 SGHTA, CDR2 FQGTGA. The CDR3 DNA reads TGTGCCAGCAGCTTACAGGGCAGGTTGTCCAATGAGCAGTTCTTC. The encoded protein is CASSLQGRLSNEQFF.

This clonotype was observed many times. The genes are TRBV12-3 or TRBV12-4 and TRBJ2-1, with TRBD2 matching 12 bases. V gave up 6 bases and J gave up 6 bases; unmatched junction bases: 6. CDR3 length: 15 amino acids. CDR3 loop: CASSLTSGSSNEQFF. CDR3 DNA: TGTGCCAGCAGCTTGACTAGCGGGAGTAGCAATGAGCAGTTCTTC.

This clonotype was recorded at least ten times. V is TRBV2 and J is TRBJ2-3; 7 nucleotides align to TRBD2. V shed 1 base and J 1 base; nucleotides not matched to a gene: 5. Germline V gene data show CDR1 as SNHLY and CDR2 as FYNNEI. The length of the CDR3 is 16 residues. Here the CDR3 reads CASSEGLAVRTDTQYF. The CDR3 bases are TGTGCCAGCAGTGAAGGGCTAGCGGTGCGCACAGATACGCAGTATTTT.

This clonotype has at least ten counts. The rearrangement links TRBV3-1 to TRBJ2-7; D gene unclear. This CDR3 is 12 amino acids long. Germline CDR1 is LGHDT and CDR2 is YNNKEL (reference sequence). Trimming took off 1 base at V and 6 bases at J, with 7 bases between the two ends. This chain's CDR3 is CASSQGQFEQYF. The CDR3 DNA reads TGTGCCAGCAGCCAAGGCCAGTTCGAGCAGTACTTC.

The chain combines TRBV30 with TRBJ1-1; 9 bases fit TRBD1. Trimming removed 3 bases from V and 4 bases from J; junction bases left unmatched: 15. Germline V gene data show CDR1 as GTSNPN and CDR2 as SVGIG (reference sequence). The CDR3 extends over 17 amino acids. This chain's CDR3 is CAWRPPRGYRGLTEAFF. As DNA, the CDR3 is TGTGCCTGGAGGCCACCCCGGGGGTACAGGGGGCTCACTGAAGCTTTCTTT.

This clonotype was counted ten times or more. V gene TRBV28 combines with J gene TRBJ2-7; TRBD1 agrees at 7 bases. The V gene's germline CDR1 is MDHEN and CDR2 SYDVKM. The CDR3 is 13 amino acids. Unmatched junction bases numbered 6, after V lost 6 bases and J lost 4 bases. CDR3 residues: CASSWNRGYEQYF. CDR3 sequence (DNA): TGTGCCAGCAGCTGGAACAGGGGATACGAGCAGTACTTC.

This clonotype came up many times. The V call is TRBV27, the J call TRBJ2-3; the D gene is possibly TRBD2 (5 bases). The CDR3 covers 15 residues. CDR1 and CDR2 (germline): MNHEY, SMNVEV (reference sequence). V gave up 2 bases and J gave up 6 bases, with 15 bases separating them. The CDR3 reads CASSLRGSASDTQYF. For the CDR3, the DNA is TGTGCCAGCAGTTTACGAGGGAGTGCTTCGGATACGCAGTATTTT.

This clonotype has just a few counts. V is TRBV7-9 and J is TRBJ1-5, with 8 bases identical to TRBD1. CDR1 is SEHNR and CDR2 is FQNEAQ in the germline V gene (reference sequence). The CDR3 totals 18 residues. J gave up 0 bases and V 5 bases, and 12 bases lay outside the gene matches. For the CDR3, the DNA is TGTGCCAGCAGCCCAAAGGACAGGGAGAGCTATAGCAATCAGCCCCAGCATTTT. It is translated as CASSPKDRESYSNQPQHF.

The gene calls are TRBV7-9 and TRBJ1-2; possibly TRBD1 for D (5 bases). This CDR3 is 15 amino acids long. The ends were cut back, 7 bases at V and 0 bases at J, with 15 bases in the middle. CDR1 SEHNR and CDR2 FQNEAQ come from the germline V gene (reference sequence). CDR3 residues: CASTLRGIANYGYTF. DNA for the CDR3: TGTGCCAGCACTCTACGGGGCATAGCTAACTATGGCTACACCTTC.

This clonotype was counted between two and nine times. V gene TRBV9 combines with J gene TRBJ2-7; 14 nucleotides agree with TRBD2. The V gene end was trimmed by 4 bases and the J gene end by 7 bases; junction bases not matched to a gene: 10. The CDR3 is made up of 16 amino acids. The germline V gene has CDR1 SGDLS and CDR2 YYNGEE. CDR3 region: CASSIGSGLAGEEQYF. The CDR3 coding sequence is TGTGCCAGCAGCATAGGATCGGGACTAGCGGGAGAAGAGCAGTACTTC.

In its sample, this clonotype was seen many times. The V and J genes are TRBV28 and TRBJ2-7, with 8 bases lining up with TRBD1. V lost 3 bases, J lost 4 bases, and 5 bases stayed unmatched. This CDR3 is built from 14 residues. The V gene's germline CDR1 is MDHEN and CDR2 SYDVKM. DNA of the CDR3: TGTGCCAGCAGTTTGAGACAGGGGCGATACGAGCAGTACTTC. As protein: CASSLRQGRYEQYF.

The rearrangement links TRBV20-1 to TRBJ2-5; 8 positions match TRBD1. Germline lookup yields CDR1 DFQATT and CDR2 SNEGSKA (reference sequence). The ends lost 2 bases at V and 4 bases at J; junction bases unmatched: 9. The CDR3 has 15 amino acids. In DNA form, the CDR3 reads TGCAGTGCTAGAAAAAGGACAGGGTCAGGAGAGACCCAGTACTTC. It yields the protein CSARKRTGSGETQYF.

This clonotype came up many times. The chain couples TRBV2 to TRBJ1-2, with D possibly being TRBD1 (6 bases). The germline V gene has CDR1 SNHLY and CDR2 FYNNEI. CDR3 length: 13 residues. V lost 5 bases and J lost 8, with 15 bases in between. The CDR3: CASSRDRTAGYTF. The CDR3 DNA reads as TGTGCCAGCAGTCGCGACAGGACGGCCGGCTACACCTTC.

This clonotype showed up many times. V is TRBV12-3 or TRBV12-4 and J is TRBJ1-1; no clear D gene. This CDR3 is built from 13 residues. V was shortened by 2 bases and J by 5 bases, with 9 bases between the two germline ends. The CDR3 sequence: CASSLSDRTEAFF. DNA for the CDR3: TGTGCCAGCAGTTTATCGGATCGGACTGAAGCTTTCTTT.

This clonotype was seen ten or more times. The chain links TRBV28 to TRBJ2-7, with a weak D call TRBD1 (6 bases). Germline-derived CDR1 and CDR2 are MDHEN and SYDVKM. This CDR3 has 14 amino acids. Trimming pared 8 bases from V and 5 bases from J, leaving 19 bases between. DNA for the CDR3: TGTGCCAGCTCCCATCCGAGGGGGTCCCACGAGCAGTACTTC. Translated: CASSHPRGSHEQYF. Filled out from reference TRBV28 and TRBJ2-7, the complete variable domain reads DVKVTQSSRYLVKRTGEKVFLECVQDMDHENMFWYRQDPGLGLRLIYFSYDVKMKEKGDIPEGYSVSREKKERFSLILESASTNQTSMYLCASSHPRGSHEQYFGPGTRLTVT.

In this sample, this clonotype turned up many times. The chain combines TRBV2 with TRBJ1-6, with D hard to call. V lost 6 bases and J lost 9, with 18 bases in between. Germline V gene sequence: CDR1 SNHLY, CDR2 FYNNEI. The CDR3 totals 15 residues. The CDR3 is CASRDRRLQGSPLHF. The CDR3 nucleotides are TGTGCCAGCAGGGACCGGAGGCTCCAAGGTTCACCCCTCCACTTT.

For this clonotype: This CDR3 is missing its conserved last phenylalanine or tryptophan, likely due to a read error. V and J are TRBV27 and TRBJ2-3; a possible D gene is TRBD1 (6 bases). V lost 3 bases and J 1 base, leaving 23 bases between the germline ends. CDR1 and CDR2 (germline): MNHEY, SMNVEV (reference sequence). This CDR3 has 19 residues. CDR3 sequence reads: CASSLIGTRALIGTDTQYS. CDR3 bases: TGTGCCAGCAGTTTGATCGGGACACGGGCCTTGATTGGCACAGATACGCAGTATTCT.